Sequencing of this T cell receptor (beta chain) was carried out in a study of shared clonotypes between healthy human individuals. The study's findings and limits: Rarefaction gave evidence that sorted-subset sequencing remained incomplete despite large depth. The study found about 4.6% of naive CD4 clonotypes shared across several donors.

Samples underwent the assay at deep level. Every subset had its genomic DNA shared out evenly among several immunoSEQ plates. Repertoires were generated with immunoSEQ multiplex PCR, while TCRdb's copy carries only in-frame clones and drops some. In the table there are some 580,000 clones, around 97% of which are singletons. CDR3 length: 14 residues. The germline V gene encodes CDR1 LNHDA and CDR2 SQIVND (reference sequence). Trimming removed 4 bases from V and 4 bases from J, with 10 bases in between. Regarding this clone: Antigen: not known.

The chain recombines TRBV19 with TRBJ2-2; no clear D gene. Sequencing used naive CD4+ T cells sorted from blood. As for subset: CD45RA+ positively selected. The receptor was isolated from a woman between 25 and 40 years old in good health. The CDR3: CASSKVGFTGELFF. In DNA, the CDR3 is TGTGCCAGTAGTAAAGTGGGGTTCACCGGGGAGCTGTTTTTT. Full variable domain (rest looked up from reference TRBV19 and TRBJ2-2): DGGITQSPKYLFRKEGQNVTLSCEQNLNHDAMYWYRQDPGQGLRLIYYSQIVNDFQKGDIAEGYSVSREKKESFPLTVTSAQKNPTAFYLCASSKVGFTGELFFGEGSRLTVL.